These 22 T cell receptor beta chains were all obtained from the same sample, sequenced in a study of cytomegalovirus exposure and HLA in healthy donors. PCR used 60 Vbeta primers and 13 Jbeta primers. The method was immunoSEQ multiplex PCR; TCRdb's version includes in-frame clones alone and lacks a portion of them. The sample has about 120,000 clones; around three quarters are singletons. The material sequenced was PBMCs. Every receptor here comes from a woman in her thirties or forties in good health and CMV-seropositive.

The V gene is TRBV21-1, the J gene TRBJ1-1; TRBD1, the table's D call, lacks a check against the DNA. TRBV21-1 is described as a pseudogene. This CDR3 is 15 amino acids long. The CDR3 coding sequence is TGTGCCAGCAGCCAGGCAGGGGCGATGAACACTGAAGCTTTCTTT. Protein: CASSQAGAMNTEAFF.

The chain employs TRBV5-1 and TRBJ2-7; tentatively, D is TRBD1 (5 bases). V lost 0 bases, J lost 0 bases, and 13 bases lay in between. The CDR3 is 16 amino acids. CDR1 and CDR2 (germline): SGHRS, YFSETQ. The CDR3 spells CASSLVAGPHSYEQYF. Here the CDR3 DNA reads TGCGCCAGCAGCTTGGTCGCAGGGCCCCACTCCTACGAGCAGTACTTC.

Remarks on this clone: At one end, the junction sequence differs from germline, possibly due to a read error. This sample includes further DNA sequences coding for the same CDR3. Written as DNA, the CDR3 is TGCGCCAGCAGCTTGGCAGGGATCTCCTATAATTCCCCCCTCCACTTT. This encodes CASSLAGISYNSPLHF. The rearrangement joins TRBV5-1 to TRBJ1-6, with D maybe TRBD1 (5 bases). This CDR3 has 16 amino acids. Per germline, CDR1 SGHRS and CDR2 YFSETQ.

CDR3 bases: TGTGCCAGCAGCGGGACTAGCGGGCCTTACAATGAGCAGTTCTTC. Its protein product is CASSGTSGPYNEQFF. The chain links TRBV9 to TRBJ2-1, with 11 bases fitting TRBD2. Germline CDR1 SGDLS, CDR2 YYNGEE. J was trimmed by 4 bases and V by 3 bases; bases with no gene match: 3. The CDR3 covers 15 residues.

The count of this clone is one. V usage is TRBV30 and J usage is TRBJ1-4; possible D gene TRBD1, 5 bases. With 2 bases removed from V and 5 bases from J, the gap between germline ends came to 12 bases. Germline V lookup: CDR1 GTSNPN, CDR2 SVGIG (reference sequence). The CDR3 totals 14 residues. The CDR3 sequence is CAWSSGGGNEKLFF. The CDR3 DNA sequence: TGTGCCTGGAGTTCGGGGGGTGGGAATGAAAAACTGTTTTTT. Full variable domain (remainder filled in from reference TRBV30 and TRBJ1-4): SQTIHQWPATLVQPVGSPLSLECTVEGTSNPNLYWYRQAAGRGLQLLFYSVGIGQISSEVPQNLSASRPQDRQFILSSKKLLLSDSGFYLCAWSSGGGNEKLFFGSGTQLSVL.

This chain's CDR3 is CASSQDLTDTEAFF. The CDR3 nucleotides read TGTGCCAGCAGCCAAGACCTAACGGACACTGAAGCTTTCTTT. The chain employs TRBV4-2 and TRBJ1-1; the D is unclear. Germline CDR1 and CDR2: LGHNA and YNFKEQ. The CDR3 length is 14 residues. Trimming removed 0 bases at V and 3 bases at J, with 8 bases between.

The V call is TRBV14, the J call TRBJ2-5; 9 nucleotides agree with TRBD1. The trim removed 0 bases at V and 13 bases at J, leaving 6 bases unmatched. The CDR3 loop spans 13 amino acids. Per germline, CDR1 SGHDN and CDR2 FVKESK. In DNA, the CDR3 is TGTGCCAGCAGCCAAGAATTGGACAGGGGCCGGTACTTC. The encoded protein is CASSQELDRGRYF.

The chain couples TRBV5-1 to TRBJ1-4; D is unclear. CDR3 length equals 14 residues. Germline loops: CDR1 SGHRS, CDR2 YFSETQ. V lost 0 bases and J 1 base, leaving 4 bases between the germline ends. The CDR3 DNA reads as TGCGCCAGCAGCTTGGCGGGAACTAATGAAAAACTGTTTTTT. Protein product: CASSLAGTNEKLFF.

As for this clone: Likely a read error: the CDR3 ends without its conserved phenylalanine or tryptophan. This rearrangement joins TRBV6-4 to TRBJ1-5, with D perhaps TRBD1 (6 bases). Germline-derived CDR1 and CDR2 are MRHNA and SNTAGT. This CDR3 is 15 amino acids long. Trimming pared 6 bases from V and 7 bases from J, leaving 19 bases between. The CDR3, as DNA: TGTGCCAGCAGGGCCTCCGGGGAGGGGGGCCAGCCCCAGCATGTT. Encoded protein: CASRASGEGGQPQHV.

The chain links TRBV19 to TRBJ2-5, with 7 nucleotides matching TRBD2. The CDR3 extends over 13 amino acids. CDR1 and CDR2 (germline): LNHDA, SQIVND (reference sequence). V gave up 5 bases and J gave up 4 bases; unmatched junction bases: 4. Written as DNA, the CDR3 is TGTGCCAGTAGTTCGGGAGGCGGAGAGACCCAGTACTTC. Its protein product is CASSSGGGETQYF. The whole variable domain, filled in from reference TRBV19 and TRBJ2-5, reads DGGITQSPKYLFRKEGQNVTLSCEQNLNHDAMYWYRQDPGQGLRLIYYSQIVNDFQKGDIAEGYSVSREKKESFPLTVTSAQKNPTAFYLCASSSGGGETQYFGPGTRLLVL.

This sequence joins TRBV5-6 and TRBJ2-7, with D hard to call. The V end was cut by 2 bases, the J end by 0 bases, with 9 bases between. Germline V gene data show CDR1 as SGHDT and CDR2 as YYEEEE. This CDR3 is 14 amino acids long. CDR3 sequence reads: CASSFDWSSYEQYF. CDR3 coding DNA: TGTGCCAGCAGCTTCGACTGGAGCTCCTACGAGCAGTACTTC.

This clone has more than one count but fewer than ten. The chain is built from TRBV6-1 and TRBJ1-5; maybe TRBD1 (5 bases). CDR1 MNHNS and CDR2 SASEGT come from the germline V gene. The V end was cut by 1 base, the J end by 2 bases, with 9 bases between. The CDR3 is 15 amino acids. Written as DNA, the CDR3 is TGTGCCAGCAGTGAAGATCCGGGGGGCAATCAGCCCCAGCATTTT. Protein product: CASSEDPGGNQPQHF.

J is TRBJ1-3 and V is TRBV11-3; 9 positions agree with TRBD1. In germline, CDR1 is SGHNT, CDR2 YENEEA. The CDR3 has 17 amino acids. With 5 bases clipped from V and 2 bases from J, the junction kept 10 bases outside the gene matches. The CDR3 spells CASSTLMDRGTGNTIYF. Written as DNA, the CDR3 is TGTGCCAGCAGCACCCTGATGGACAGGGGAACTGGAAACACCATATATTTT.

The V call is TRBV6-1, the J call TRBJ2-3; D is ambiguous. Germline V gene lookup returns CDR1 MNHNS and CDR2 SASEGT. Trimming stripped 4 bases from V and 2 bases from J, with 4 bases between. This CDR3 has 12 amino acids. The CDR3 loop reads CASSGLTDTQYF. CDR3 sequence (DNA): TGTGCCAGCAGTGGACTCACAGATACGCAGTATTTT.

This clone was found once. The genes are TRBV7-2 and TRBJ1-6; the match to TRBD1 covers 9 bases. This CDR3 has 14 amino acids. Germline lookup yields CDR1 SGHTA and CDR2 FQGNSA. The V gene end was trimmed by 5 bases and the J gene end by 9 bases; junction bases not matched to a gene: 5. CDR3 sequence reads: CASSGGQGPSPLHF. CDR3 DNA sequence: TGTGCCAGCAGCGGGGGACAGGGACCTTCACCCCTCCACTTT.

This clone was seen a handful of times. The J gene is TRBJ2-7, the V gene TRBV6-1; D is unresolved. With 4 bases removed from V and 4 bases from J, the gap between germline ends came to 5 bases. The CDR3 has 11 residues. Germline CDR1 and CDR2: MNHNS and SASEGT. CDR3 region: CASSGGYEQYF. CDR3 DNA: TGTGCCAGCAGTGGCGGTTACGAGCAGTACTTC.

This chain links TRBV27 with TRBJ2-1; D unresolved. The V end lost 3 bases, the J end lost 3 bases, and 15 bases lay between the germline ends. The CDR3 spans 16 residues. Per germline, CDR1 MNHEY and CDR2 SMNVEV (reference sequence). The CDR3 reads CASSFSIQLGYNEQFF. The CDR3 DNA reads as TGTGCCAGCAGTTTTTCGATCCAGCTAGGCTACAATGAGCAGTTCTTC.

The J gene is TRBJ1-6, the V gene TRBV5-1; 8 bases map to TRBD1. J lost 8 bases, V lost 1 base, and 8 bases had no gene match. CDR3 length equals 16 residues. Germline-derived CDR1 and CDR2 are SGHRS and YFSETQ. As DNA, the CDR3 is TGCGCCAGCAGCTTGACAGGGGGGTATGGAGATTCACCCCTCCACTTT. Residues: CASSLTGGYGDSPLHF.

This clone was counted between two and nine times. V usage is TRBV27 and J usage is TRBJ1-5, with D perhaps TRBD1 (5 bases). CDR1 and CDR2 (germline): MNHEY, SMNVEV (reference sequence). Trimming shortened V by 4 bases and J by 3 bases, and 7 bases separated the two germline ends. This CDR3 has 13 amino acids. The CDR3 reads CASSWGDNQPQHF. Here the CDR3 DNA reads TGTGCCAGCAGTTGGGGGGACAATCAGCCCCAGCATTTT.

This clone has only a few counts. The chain combines TRBV6-1 with TRBJ2-3; 11 nucleotides match TRBD2. The CDR3 runs to 15 residues. Trimming removed 7 bases from V and 0 bases from J; junction bases left unmatched: 3. Germline V gives CDR1 MNHNS, CDR2 SASEGT. CDR3 coding DNA: TGTGCCAGCACCAGACTAGCGGGGAGCACAGATACGCAGTATTTT. Translating gives CASTRLAGSTDTQYF.

This chain links TRBV19 with TRBJ1-1; possible D gene TRBD1, 5 bases. V shed 4 bases and J shed 3 bases, with 12 bases lying between them. The CDR3 totals 14 residues. Germline V CDR1 and CDR2: LNHDA, SQIVND (reference sequence). The CDR3 region has the DNA TGTGCCAGTAGTAGAAGCCAGGGATACACTGAAGCTTTCTTT. Protein sequence: CASSRSQGYTEAFF.

This chain links TRBV21-1 with TRBJ2-1; the D call in the table, TRBD1, was not verified against the DNA. TRBV21-1 is noted as a pseudogene. CDR3 size: 17 residues. The DNA of the CDR3 is TGTGCCAGCAGCAAGGGGTGGGACAGGGATGTTGAGAATGAGCAGTTCTTC. The encoded protein is CASSKGWDRDVENEQFF.